The following is a T cell receptor (beta chain) sequence with its context. This record belongs to a study of CD8 T cells in Susac syndrome. FACS enriched CD8+ TEMRA cells, while bulk CD8+ and CD4+ were negatively isolated. Random hexamers served to reverse transcribe roughly 0.45 to 1 ug RNA. The authors amplified TCR beta CDR3 across 54 Vbeta and 13 Jbeta using immunoSEQ multiplex PCR. In TCRdb, the immunoSEQ multiplex PCR reads were re-called with MiXCR into one record per CDR3 protein. Seen here are 100,000 to 150,000 distinct CDR3 sequences, about 96% observed once, and the top ten hold more than 0.09%. Germline-derived CDR1 and CDR2 are SGHRS and YFSETQ. The V end was cut by 4 bases, the J end by 6 bases, with 25 bases between. This CDR3 region has 17 residues.

This sequence was found in a human donor in good health. This chain joins TRBV5-1 and TRBJ2-5; D may be TRBD1 (6 bases). Sequencing was done on a sample of CD4+ T cells from PBMCs. The CDR3 DNA sequence: TGCGCCAGCAGCCCTAGGAGCCCTGGGGGCCCTCAACAGACCCAGTACTTC. Its protein is CASSPRSPGGPQQTQYF.